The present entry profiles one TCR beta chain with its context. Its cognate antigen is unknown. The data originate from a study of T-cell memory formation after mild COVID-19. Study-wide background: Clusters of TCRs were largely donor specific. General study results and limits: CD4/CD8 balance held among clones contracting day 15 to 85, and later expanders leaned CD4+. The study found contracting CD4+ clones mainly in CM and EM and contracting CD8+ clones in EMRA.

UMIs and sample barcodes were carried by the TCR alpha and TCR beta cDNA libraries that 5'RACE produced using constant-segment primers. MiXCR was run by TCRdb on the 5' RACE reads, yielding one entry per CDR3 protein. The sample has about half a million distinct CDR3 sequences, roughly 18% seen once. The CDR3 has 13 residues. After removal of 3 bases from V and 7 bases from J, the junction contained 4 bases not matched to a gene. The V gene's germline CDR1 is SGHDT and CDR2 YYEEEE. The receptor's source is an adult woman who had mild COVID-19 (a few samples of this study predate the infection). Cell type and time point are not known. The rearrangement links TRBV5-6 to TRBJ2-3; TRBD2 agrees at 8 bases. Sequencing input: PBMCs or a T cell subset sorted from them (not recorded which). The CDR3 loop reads CASSSPSGYTQYF. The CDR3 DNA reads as TGTGCCAGCAGCTCACCTAGCGGGTATACGCAGTATTTT.